This T cell receptor beta chain is drawn from a study of response to subunit inactivated influenza vaccine. MiXCR, run by TCRdb on the RT-PCR reads, gives a single entry per CDR3 protein. The table lists about 700,000 distinct CDR3 sequences, about 15% of them singletons, with roughly 7.2% in the top ten. Of note for this clonotype: The antigen is undetermined.

Findings of the study overall: The study's authors posited that every seasonal influenza vaccination enlists few new T cells.

This material consisted of PBMCs from blood, taken 14 to 15 days before vaccination. The TCR comes from a man aged 45-65 years who received an inactivated influenza vaccine.

In DNA form, the CDR3 reads TGCAGTGCTAGCGCAGCTAGCGGGAGGTTGGATACGCAGTATTTT. It specifies CSASAASGRLDTQYF. The rearrangement joins TRBV20-1 to TRBJ2-3, with 11 bases aligning to TRBD2. Germline trimming cut 3 bases from V and 6 bases from J; bases unmatched to any gene: 8. Germline V lookup: CDR1 DFQATT, CDR2 SNEGSKA (reference sequence). The CDR3 sequence is 15 residues long.